This record looks at one TCR beta chain sequence and its context. Authors' processing steps: Scientists estimated how many nucleated cells there were by amplifying reference gene primers. The protocol was immunoSEQ multiplex PCR, while the TCRdb copy is restricted to in-frame clones and leaves out a portion. Clone size and V and J calls were adopted from that table, with D and trimming inferred from the DNA. The sample has around 55,000 clones, about nine tenths seen once. V lost 2 bases, J lost 8 bases, and 6 bases stayed unmatched. The germline V gene encodes CDR1 PRHDT and CDR2 FYEKMQ (reference sequence). The CDR3 is 15 residues long. The record originates from a study of blood T cell repertoires in COVID-19. Background on the study: Samples representing acute and convalescent COVID-19 were sourced from the United States, Italy and Spain. T cells, B-cell-depleted T cells, or PBMCs provided the cDNA or gDNA that served as material.

Source material: peripheral blood. This sequence originates from a man aged 40-49 years with acute or convalescent COVID-19. V usage is TRBV13 and J usage is TRBJ2-1, with 10 bases lining up with TRBD2. DNA for the CDR3: TGTGCCAGCAGCTTAAGTCTAGCGGGAGCTGATGAGCAGTTCTTC. Translating it yields CASSLSLAGADEQFF.